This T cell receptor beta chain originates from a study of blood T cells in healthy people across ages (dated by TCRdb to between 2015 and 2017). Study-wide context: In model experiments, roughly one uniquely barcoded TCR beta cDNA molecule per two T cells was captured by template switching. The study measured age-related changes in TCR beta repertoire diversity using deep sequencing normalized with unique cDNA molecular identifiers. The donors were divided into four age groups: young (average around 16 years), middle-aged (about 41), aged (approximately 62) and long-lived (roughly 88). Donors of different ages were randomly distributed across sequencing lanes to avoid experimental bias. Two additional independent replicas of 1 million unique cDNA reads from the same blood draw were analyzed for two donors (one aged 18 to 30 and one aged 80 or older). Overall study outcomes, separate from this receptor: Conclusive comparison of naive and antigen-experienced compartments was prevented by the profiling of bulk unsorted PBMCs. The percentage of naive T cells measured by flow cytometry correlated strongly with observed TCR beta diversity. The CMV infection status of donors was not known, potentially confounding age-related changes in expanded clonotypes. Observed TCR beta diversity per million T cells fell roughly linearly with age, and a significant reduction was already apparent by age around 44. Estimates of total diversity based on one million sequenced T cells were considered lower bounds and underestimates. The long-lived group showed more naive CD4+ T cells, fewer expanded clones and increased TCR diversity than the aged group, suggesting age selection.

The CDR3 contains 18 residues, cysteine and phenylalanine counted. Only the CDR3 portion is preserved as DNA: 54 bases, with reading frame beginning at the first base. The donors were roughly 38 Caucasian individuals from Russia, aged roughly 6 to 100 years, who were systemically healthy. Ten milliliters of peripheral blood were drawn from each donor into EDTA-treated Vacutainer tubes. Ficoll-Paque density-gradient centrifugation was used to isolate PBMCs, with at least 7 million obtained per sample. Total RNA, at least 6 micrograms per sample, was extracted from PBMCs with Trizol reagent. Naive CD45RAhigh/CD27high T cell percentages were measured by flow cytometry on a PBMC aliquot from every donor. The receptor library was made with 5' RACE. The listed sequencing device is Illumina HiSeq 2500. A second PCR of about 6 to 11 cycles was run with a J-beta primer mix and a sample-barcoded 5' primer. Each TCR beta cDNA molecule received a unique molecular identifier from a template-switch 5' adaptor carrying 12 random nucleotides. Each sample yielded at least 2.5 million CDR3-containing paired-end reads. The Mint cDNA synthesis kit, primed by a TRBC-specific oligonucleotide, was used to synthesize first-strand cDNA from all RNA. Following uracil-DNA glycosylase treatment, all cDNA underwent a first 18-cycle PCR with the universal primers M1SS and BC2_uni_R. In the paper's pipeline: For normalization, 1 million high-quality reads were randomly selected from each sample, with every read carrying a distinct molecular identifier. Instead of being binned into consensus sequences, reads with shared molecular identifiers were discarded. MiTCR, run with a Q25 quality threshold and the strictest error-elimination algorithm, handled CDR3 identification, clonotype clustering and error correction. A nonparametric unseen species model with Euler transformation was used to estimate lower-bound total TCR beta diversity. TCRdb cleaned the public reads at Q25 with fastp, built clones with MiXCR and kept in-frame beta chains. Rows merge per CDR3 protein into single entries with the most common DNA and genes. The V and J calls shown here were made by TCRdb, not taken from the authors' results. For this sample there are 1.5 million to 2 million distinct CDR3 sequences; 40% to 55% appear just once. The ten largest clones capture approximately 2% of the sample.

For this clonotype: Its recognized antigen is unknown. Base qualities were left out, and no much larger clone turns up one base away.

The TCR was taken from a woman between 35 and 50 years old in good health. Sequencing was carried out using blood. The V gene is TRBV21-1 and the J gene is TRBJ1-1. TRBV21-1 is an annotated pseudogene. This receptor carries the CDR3 CASSKVHRHLQRVTEAFF. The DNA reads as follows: TGTGCCAGCAGCAAAGTTCACAGACACCTCCAAAGGGTCACTGAAGCTTTCTTT.